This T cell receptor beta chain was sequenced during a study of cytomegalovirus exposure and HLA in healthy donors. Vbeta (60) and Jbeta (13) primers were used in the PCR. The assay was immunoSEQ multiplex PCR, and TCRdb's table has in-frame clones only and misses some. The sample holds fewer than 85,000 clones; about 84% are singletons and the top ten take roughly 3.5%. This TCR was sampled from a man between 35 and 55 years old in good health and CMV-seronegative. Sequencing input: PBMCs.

The CDR3 region has the DNA TGTGCCAGCAGCTTAGAGCCAGGGGACATCTATGGCTACACCTTC. Residues: CASSLEPGDIYGYTF. This chain connects TRBV13 to TRBJ1-2, with a tentative D call TRBD1 (6 bases). The CDR3 has 15 amino acids. Per the germline V gene, CDR1 is PRHDT and CDR2 is FYEKMQ (reference sequence). Trimming cost V 1 base and J 4 bases, with 13 bases left between them.